Reported below is one T cell receptor beta chain. Its target is not known. The authors prepared the TCRbeta library with unique molecular identifiers. TCRdb ran MiXCR on the PCR reads and lists one entry per CDR3 protein. The repertoire includes 250,000 to 400,000 distinct CDR3 sequences, roughly 25% of them detected once, and around 9.9% sits in the top ten. Germline V CDR1 and CDR2: SEHNR, FQNEAQ (reference sequence). V was shortened by 6 bases and J by 5 bases, with 7 bases between the two germline ends. The CDR3 contains 11 residues. The data were taken from a study of T-cell reconstitution after alpha-beta-depleted transplantation in children. Study-level findings and limits: Hyperexpanded clones declined; after one year, newly produced T cells mostly supplied diversity. About two months after transplant, alpha-beta T cells reportedly came from several hundred expanded graft clones. At day 60, the high TCRbeta diversity found in some patients originated from recipient T cells and thymic progenitors that had survived.

This clonotype was obtained from a male patient aged 5 to 17 who had a stem cell transplant for acute lymphoblastic leukemia, so the T cells may come from the graft donor. V gene TRBV7-9 combines with J gene TRBJ1-1; D remains unclear. The sequenced sample was PBMCs, mostly from graft donor cells, obtained 180 days after TCRalphabeta/CD19-depleted stem cell transplant. The CDR3 loop reads CASSVITEAFF. The CDR3 nucleotides are TGTGCCAGCAGTGTAATAACTGAAGCTTTCTTT.